The source of this T cell receptor (beta chain) is a study of cytomegalovirus exposure and HLA in healthy donors. Study-wide points: Most TCRs appeared rarely, but some public TCRs recurred in many donors.

V was cut by 4 bases and J by 0 bases, with 7 bases left in between. There are 14 residues in the CDR3. CDR1 is SNHLY and CDR2 is FYNNEI in the germline V gene. For this clone: Its target is not known.

The PCR used 60 Vbeta and 13 Jbeta primers. Using immunoSEQ multiplex PCR, the repertoire was profiled, and TCRdb retains in-frame clones only, with some absent. This repertoire shows around 150,000 clones, 79% found once; its top ten account for 2.1%. The sequenced sample consisted of PBMCs. The genes are TRBV2 and TRBJ1-3; D not resolved. The clonotype comes from a man aged 40-49 years in good health and CMV-seronegative. The CDR3 DNA is TGTGCCAGCAGTGGCGGGCACTCTGGAAACACCATATATTTT. Translation gives CASSGGHSGNTIYF.